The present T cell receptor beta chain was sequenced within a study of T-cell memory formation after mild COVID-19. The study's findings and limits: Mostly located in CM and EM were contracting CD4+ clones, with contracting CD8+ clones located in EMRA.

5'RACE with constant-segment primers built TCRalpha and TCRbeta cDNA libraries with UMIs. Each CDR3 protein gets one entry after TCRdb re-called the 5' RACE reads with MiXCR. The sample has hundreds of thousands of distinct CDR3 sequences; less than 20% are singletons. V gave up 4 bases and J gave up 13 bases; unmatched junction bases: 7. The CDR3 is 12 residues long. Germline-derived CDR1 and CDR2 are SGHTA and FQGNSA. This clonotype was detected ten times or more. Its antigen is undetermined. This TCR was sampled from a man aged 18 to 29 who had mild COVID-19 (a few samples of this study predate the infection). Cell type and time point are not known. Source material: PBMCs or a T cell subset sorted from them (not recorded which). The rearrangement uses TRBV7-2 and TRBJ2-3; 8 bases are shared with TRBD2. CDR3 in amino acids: CASSSSSGAEYF. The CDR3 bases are TGTGCCAGCAGCTCAAGTAGCGGGGCGGAGTATTTT.